The 26 T cell receptor beta chains presented below share a single source sample, sequenced in a study of blood T cell repertoires in COVID-19. Here immunoSEQ multiplex PCR was the method, and the copy in TCRdb shows in-frame clones only, minus some. The profile shows more than 100,000 clones, less than 85% of them singletons. Sequenced: peripheral blood. Receptor source: a woman aged 80 or over with acute or convalescent COVID-19.

This clone was picked up one time. The chain recombines TRBV2 with TRBJ1-6, with D tentatively TRBD1 (5 bases). The CDR3 totals 16 residues. Germline loops: CDR1 SNHLY, CDR2 FYNNEI. V was clipped by 4 bases and J by 7 bases, with 17 bases between them. The chain's CDR3 is CASSAQGAETNSPLHF. CDR3 nucleotide sequence: TGTGCCAGCAGTGCCCAGGGCGCGGAGACGAATTCACCCCTCCACTTT. Variable domain in full (rest from reference TRBV2 and TRBJ1-6): EPEVTQTPSHQVTQMGQEVILRCVPISNHLYFYWYRQILGQKVEFLVSFYNNEISEKSEIFDDQFSVERPDGSNFTLKIRSTKLEDSAMYFCASSAQGAETNSPLHFGNGTRLTVT.

V gene TRBV5-1 combines with J gene TRBJ2-1; D call uncertain. This CDR3 region has 11 residues. Trimming stripped 1 base from V and 9 bases from J, with 5 bases between. Germline CDR1 reads SGHRS; CDR2 reads YFSETQ. CDR3 bases: TGCGCCAGCAGCTTGACTGCTGAGCAGTTCTTC. Translation gives CASSLTAEQFF.

The chain uses TRBV7-8 and TRBJ2-1; TRBD2 matches at 9 bases. The CDR3 loop spans 16 amino acids. Germline values: CDR1 SGHVS, CDR2 FQNEAQ. The V gene end was trimmed by 4 bases and the J gene end by 3 bases; junction bases not matched to a gene: 7. The DNA for the CDR3 is TGTGCCAGCAGCTCCTGGGGTAGCGGGAGCTACAATGAGCAGTTCTTC. Its protein is CASSSWGSGSYNEQFF.

The V and J genes are TRBV27 and TRBJ2-7; 8 bases match TRBD1. This CDR3 comprises 14 residues. Losses at the gene ends were 1 base for V and 4 bases for J; bases not matched to a gene: 3. In germline, CDR1 is MNHEY, CDR2 SMNVEV (reference sequence). The CDR3 region has the DNA TGTGCCAGCAGTTTATGGCAGGGGGCTTACGAGCAGTACTTC. It codes for CASSLWQGAYEQYF.

V and J are TRBV27 and TRBJ1-5; TRBD1 is a possible D gene (5 bases). The ends were cut back, 8 bases at V and 5 bases at J, with 19 bases in the middle. This CDR3 contains 15 residues. Germline CDR1 and CDR2: MNHEY and SMNVEV (reference sequence). The CDR3 DNA sequence: TGTGCCAGCGGCTTTCCGGGGGGGAGGCATCAGCCCCAGCATTTT. Translation gives CASGFPGGRHQPQHF.

This clone was found a few times. J is TRBJ2-7 and V is TRBV6-5, with 8 bases aligning to TRBD2. This CDR3 region has 14 residues. Trimming at V came to 6 bases and at J to 2 bases, leaving 6 bases not matched to a gene. In germline, CDR1 is MNHEY, CDR2 SVGAGI. In DNA form, the CDR3 reads TGTGCCAGCAGAATAGCGGGACCCACCTACGAGCAGTACTTC. It translates to CASRIAGPTYEQYF.

The chain uses TRBV7-5 and TRBJ2-7; no DNA check was done on the table's D call, TRBD2. TRBV7-5 is reported as a pseudogene. CDR3 length equals 14 residues. CDR3 amino acids: CVRSEAVTSYEQYF. CDR3 DNA sequence: TGTGTCAGAAGCGAGGCAGTTACATCCTACGAGCAGTACTTC.

CDR3 in DNA: TGTGCCAGTAGTATAGGGGCACCAAGAAATCAGCCCCAGCATTTT. It translates to CASSIGAPRNQPQHF. This rearrangement joins TRBV19 to TRBJ1-5; unclear D gene. This CDR3 has 15 amino acids. Deletions cut 1 base from V and 4 bases from J, with 11 bases between. Germline V gene data show CDR1 as LNHDA and CDR2 as SQIVND (reference sequence).

This clone was seen a few times. The chain is built from TRBV25-1 and TRBJ1-1; the D gene is possibly TRBD1 (6 bases). The length of the CDR3 is 13 residues. The germline CDR1 and CDR2 sequences are MGHDK and SYGVNS. Trimming removed 3 bases from V and 3 bases from J, with 8 bases in between. The CDR3 DNA reads as TGTGCCAGCAGTGAGCGGGGGCACACTGAAGCTTTCTTT. It specifies CASSERGHTEAFF.

This chain uses TRBV7-9 with TRBJ2-7, with TRBD2 matching over 9 bases. The CDR3 runs 17 residues. Germline-derived CDR1 and CDR2 are SEHNR and FQNEAQ (reference sequence). V dropped 5 bases and J dropped 4; count of bases not matched to a gene: 15. The CDR3 loop is CASSPREVAGASYEQYF. In DNA form, the CDR3 reads TGTGCCAGCAGCCCGCGCGAAGTAGCGGGGGCTTCTTACGAGCAGTACTTC. Looking up the rest from reference TRBV7-9 and TRBJ2-7 gives the full variable domain: DTGVSQNPRHKITKRGQNVTFRCDPISEHNRLYWYRQTLGQGPEFLTYFQNEAQLEKSRLLSDRFSAERPKGSFSTLEIQRTEQGDSAMYLCASSPREVAGASYEQYFGPGTRLTVT.

The chain recombines TRBV6-5 with TRBJ2-5; tentatively, D is TRBD1 (6 bases). V lost 7 bases and J 2 bases, leaving 11 bases between the germline ends. CDR3 length: 13 amino acids. Per germline, CDR1 MNHEY and CDR2 SVGAGI. The CDR3 sequence: CASTLDRQETQYF. The CDR3 DNA is TGTGCCAGCACCCTAGACAGGCAAGAGACCCAGTACTTC.

This clone has only a few counts. This chain links TRBV5-1 with TRBJ2-2; D unresolved. V lost 3 bases to trimming and J lost 1 base, with 4 bases between them. The germline V gene has CDR1 SGHRS and CDR2 YFSETQ. The CDR3 loop spans 13 amino acids. The CDR3 here is CASSSQNTGELFF. DNA of the CDR3: TGCGCCAGCAGCTCCCAGAACACCGGGGAGCTGTTTTTT. The entire variable domain, with the rest obtained from reference TRBV5-1 and TRBJ2-2, is as follows: KAGVTQTPRYLIKTRGQQVTLSCSPISGHRSVSWYQQTPGQGLQFLFEYFSETQRNKGNFPGRFSGRQFSNSRSEMNVSTLELGDSALYLCASSSQNTGELFFGEGSRLTVL.

The chain is built from TRBV7-2 and TRBJ2-1; 9 nucleotides align to TRBD1. Per the germline V gene, CDR1 is SGHTA and CDR2 is FQGNSA. V was pared by 0 bases and J by 4 bases, with 4 bases of the junction left unmatched. This CDR3 contains 16 residues. The CDR3 DNA sequence: TGTGCCAGCAGCTTAGCTGGGACAGGGCTGTACAATGAGCAGTTCTTC. Translating it yields CASSLAGTGLYNEQFF.

This chain connects TRBV11-2 to TRBJ1-2, with D possibly TRBD1 on 6 matching bases. Germline V gene lookup returns CDR1 SGHAT and CDR2 FQNNGV. This CDR3 spans 16 amino acids. The V end lost 5 bases, the J end lost 7 bases, and 23 bases lay between the germline ends. CDR3 loop: CASSHWTTGRPGGYTF. CDR3 sequence (DNA): TGTGCCAGCAGCCACTGGACGACAGGACGACCGGGTGGCTACACCTTC.

The rearrangement links TRBV10-3 to TRBJ1-1; D is ambiguous. Germline V gene sequence: CDR1 ENHRY, CDR2 SYGVKD. Trimming removed 2 bases from V and 4 bases from J, with 14 bases in between. The CDR3 consists of 15 residues. The CDR3 bases are TGTGCCATCAGTGAGAGGGCATCTGCGGGCACTGAAGCTTTCTTT. This encodes CAISERASAGTEAFF.

This chain uses TRBV6-5 with TRBJ1-2; 7 bases map to TRBD1. The CDR3 is 15 residues long. V lost 0 bases to trimming and J lost 3 bases; unmatched junction nucleotides: 4. In germline, CDR1 is MNHEY, CDR2 SVGAGI. DNA of the CDR3: TGTGCCAGCAGTTACTCGTTCGGGACAGACTATGGCTACACCTTC. It translates to CASSYSFGTDYGYTF.

The J gene is TRBJ2-5, the V gene TRBV7-2; 7 nucleotides align to TRBD1. Germline V gene data show CDR1 as SGHTA and CDR2 as FQGNSA. The ends lost 4 bases at V and 5 bases at J; junction bases unmatched: 4. This CDR3 contains 13 residues. CDR3 protein: CASSYRGWETQYF. CDR3 coding DNA: TGTGCCAGCAGCTACAGGGGTTGGGAGACCCAGTACTTC.

The J gene is TRBJ2-3, the V gene TRBV29-1; TRBD2 might be the D (6 bases). In germline, CDR1 is SQVTM, CDR2 ANQGSEA. The CDR3 is 15 amino acids. Trimming removed 2 bases at V and 2 bases at J, with 14 bases between. CDR3 bases: TGCAGCGTTGAACGTCAGGAGGGAATCACAGATACGCAGTATTTT. Translation: CSVERQEGITDTQYF.

The J gene is TRBJ2-3, the V gene TRBV18; TRBD1 matches 7 bases. V was pared by 4 bases and J by 6 bases, with 7 bases of the junction left unmatched. Germline V gene lookup returns CDR1 KGHSH and CDR2 LQKENI. The CDR3 runs 14 residues. The chain's CDR3 is CASSQGAEGDTQYF. CDR3 bases: TGTGCCAGCTCACAGGGGGCGGAAGGGGATACGCAGTATTTT. The full variable domain, its missing parts supplied by reference TRBV18 and TRBJ2-3, is NAGVMQNPRHLVRRRGQEARLRCSPMKGHSHVYWYRQLPEEGLKFMVYLQKENIIDESGMPKERFSAEFPKEGPSILRIQQVVRGDSAAYFCASSQGAEGDTQYFGPGTRLTVL.

The V call is TRBV7-2, the J call TRBJ1-5, with TRBD1 matching 7 bases. The CDR3 extends over 14 amino acids. The junction had 10 bases not matched to a gene; V was cut back by 5 bases and J by 9 bases. Germline CDR1 reads SGHTA; CDR2 reads FQGNSA. DNA for the CDR3: TGTGCCAGCAGCCGGGACAGAGGGGTGCGGCCCCAGCATTTT. This codes for CASSRDRGVRPQHF.

The chain employs TRBV18 and TRBJ1-1; D gene unclear. CDR3 length equals 13 residues. Per germline, CDR1 KGHSH and CDR2 LQKENI. Trimming left V 2 bases short and J 4 bases short, with 8 bases between. The DNA of the CDR3 is TGTGCCAGCTCACCAAATGCAGGCACTGAAGCTTTCTTT. Protein: CASSPNAGTEAFF.

This chain links TRBV11-2 with TRBJ2-7; the match to TRBD2 covers 9 bases. Germline V gene sequence: CDR1 SGHAT, CDR2 FQNNGV. Trimming took 4 bases from V and 3 from J; bases not matched to a gene: 7. The CDR3 has 15 residues. The CDR3 coding sequence is TGTGCCAGCAGCTCCCCCGGCGGGAGGGGCTACGAGCAGTACTTC. Its protein is CASSSPGGRGYEQYF.

The chain is built from TRBV5-1 and TRBJ2-5; 10 bases are shared with TRBD2. The CDR3 is 14 residues long. Trimming took 4 bases from V and 5 from J; bases not matched to a gene: 5. Per the germline V gene, CDR1 is SGHRS and CDR2 is YFSETQ. CDR3 nucleotides: TGCGCCAGCAGCATTAGCGGGAGGCGGGAGACCCAGTACTTC. Translating gives CASSISGRRETQYF.

V gene TRBV9 combines with J gene TRBJ1-5, with a weak D call TRBD1 (5 bases). The CDR3 covers 16 residues. The V end lost 8 bases, the J end lost 3 bases, and 21 bases lay between the germline ends. CDR1 SGDLS and CDR2 YYNGEE come from the germline V gene. Here the CDR3 DNA reads TGTGCCAGGCCCTACCGGACAAAGGATGCCAATCAGCCCCAGCATTTT. It codes for CARPYRTKDANQPQHF.

The table lists this clone with a count of one. The V and J genes are TRBV5-4 and TRBJ1-2; TRBD1 matches at 9 bases. V was pared by 0 bases and J by 3 bases, with 3 bases of the junction left unmatched. Germline V lookup: CDR1 SGHNT, CDR2 YYREEE (reference sequence). The CDR3 is made up of 15 amino acids. The CDR3 region is CASSLGTGDHYGYTF. CDR3 bases: TGTGCCAGCAGCTTGGGGACAGGGGATCACTATGGCTACACCTTC.

A single count supports this clone. The chain carries TRBV7-2 and TRBJ1-1; the match to TRBD1 covers 8 bases. Germline lookup yields CDR1 SGHTA and CDR2 FQGNSA. V was clipped by 4 bases and J by 1 base; unmatched bases: 5. This CDR3 region has 15 residues. CDR3 sequence (DNA): TGTGCCAGCAGCTCGCGGACAGGGACGAACACTGAAGCTTTCTTT. It yields the protein CASSSRTGTNTEAFF.